The rows below give T cell receptor beta chains drawn from one sample of a study of shared clonotypes between healthy human individuals. Here immunoSEQ multiplex PCR was the method, and the copy in TCRdb shows in-frame clones only, minus some. The profile covers around 510,000 clones, with approximately 95% appearing a single time and 0.064% taken by the ten largest. The sample comprised naive CD4+ T cells sorted from blood. Every receptor here comes from a woman aged 25 to 39 in good health. CDR3s include the opening cysteine and the closing phenylalanine or tryptophan. A D gene is named only where the DNA matches it firmly. A clone size is listed for some rows: how often the clone was seen (once, few, many), or a class if it is expanded.

J gene: TRBJ2-1; CDR3 length: 14; V gene: TRBV2; D gene: TRBD2; clone size: -; CDR3 DNA: TGTGCCTTCGACGCGGGAGGATTCTACAATGAGCAGTTCTTC; CDR3 protein: CAFDAGGFYNEQFF
J gene: TRBJ2-3; CDR3 length: 14; V gene: TRBV19; D gene: -; clone size: -; CDR3 DNA: TGTGCCAGTAGTCTAAGGACTGGCACAGATACGCAGTATTTT; CDR3 protein: CASSLRTGTDTQYF
J gene: TRBJ1-2; CDR3 length: 13; V gene: TRBV2; D gene: -; clone size: -; CDR3 DNA: TGTGCCAGCAGTGACGGTTGGGGGGATGGCTACACCTTC; CDR3 protein: CASSDGWGDGYTF
J gene: TRBJ1-4; CDR3 length: 18; V gene: TRBV28; D gene: TRBD1; clone size: -; CDR3 DNA: TGTGCCAGCAGCATGGCTGGGACAGGGGGCTTCTCCCATGAAAAACTGTTTTTT; CDR3 protein: CASSMAGTGGFSHEKLFF
J gene: TRBJ2-1; CDR3 length: 14; V gene: TRBV28; D gene: TRBD2; clone size: -; CDR3 DNA: TGTGCCAGCAGTTTACAACTAGCGAACAATGAGCAGTTCTTC; CDR3 protein: CASSLQLANNEQFF
J gene: TRBJ1-5; CDR3 length: 14; V gene: TRBV19; D gene: TRBD1; clone size: -; CDR3 DNA: TGTGCCAGTAGTATGGGACAGGGGTCGAGGCCCCAGCATTTT; CDR3 protein: CASSMGQGSRPQHF
J gene: TRBJ1-4; CDR3 length: 14; V gene: TRBV19; D gene: TRBD1; clone size: -; CDR3 DNA: TGTGCCAGTAGTCCAGGGGGCTTGAATGAAAAACTGTTTTTT; CDR3 protein: CASSPGGLNEKLFF
J gene: TRBJ2-3; CDR3 length: 13; V gene: TRBV5-1; D gene: -; clone size: -; CDR3 DNA: TGCGCCAGCAGCAATGCTGGCACAGATACGCAGTATTTT; CDR3 protein: CASSNAGTDTQYF
J gene: TRBJ1-4; CDR3 length: 16; V gene: TRBV18; D gene: TRBD1; clone size: -; CDR3 DNA: TGTGCCAGCTCTCAAGACAGGGCTCGAGTTACTGAAAAACTGTTTTTT; CDR3 protein: CASSQDRARVTEKLFF
J gene: TRBJ2-7; CDR3 length: 12; V gene: TRBV2; D gene: -; clone size: -; CDR3 DNA: TGTGCCAGCAGTGGGACCAGTGGCGAGCAGTACTTC; CDR3 protein: CASSGTSGEQYF
J gene: TRBJ2-2; CDR3 length: 16; V gene: TRBV6-4; D gene: -; clone size: -; CDR3 DNA: TGTGCCAGCAGTGACTACCCGACAGACAACACCGGGGAGCTGTTTTTT; CDR3 protein: CASSDYPTDNTGELFF
J gene: TRBJ2-5; CDR3 length: 15; V gene: TRBV19; D gene: -; clone size: -; CDR3 DNA: TGTGCCAGTAGTACCACCGGGATGAAGTCGTCGGCCCAGTACTTC; CDR3 protein: CASSTTGMKSSAQYF
J gene: TRBJ1-2; CDR3 length: 13; V gene: TRBV28; D gene: -; clone size: -; CDR3 DNA: TGTGCCAGCACTCAGAGGGCGGACTATGGCTACACCTTC; CDR3 protein: CASTQRADYGYTF
J gene: TRBJ2-7; CDR3 length: 16; V gene: TRBV5-1; D gene: TRBD2; clone size: -; CDR3 DNA: TGCGCCAGCAGCATGGCTTCTAGCGGGAGGTCCTACGAGCAGTACTTC; CDR3 protein: CASSMASSGRSYEQYF
J gene: TRBJ1-5; CDR3 length: 17; V gene: TRBV5-6; D gene: TRBD1; clone size: -; CDR3 DNA: TGTGCCAGCAGCCGGACAGGGATGAGGGGTAGCAATCAGCCCCAGCATTTT; CDR3 protein: CASSRTGMRGSNQPQHF
J gene: TRBJ1-2; CDR3 length: 14; V gene: TRBV2; D gene: -; clone size: -; CDR3 DNA: TGTGCCAGCCAAAATCCCGGGATAGCCTATGGCTACACCTTC; CDR3 protein: CASQNPGIAYGYTF
J gene: TRBJ1-4; CDR3 length: 14; V gene: TRBV12-1; D gene: -; clone size: -; CDR3 DNA: TGTGCCAGCAGCCCCGGGACAGTTAATGAAAAACTGTTTTTT; CDR3 protein: CASSPGTVNEKLFF
J gene: TRBJ2-1; CDR3 length: 20; V gene: TRBV5-1; D gene: -; clone size: -; CDR3 DNA: TGCGCCAGCAGCTTGGCCGGGGTAGGGATGGTTGGATCTAGGTACAATGAGCAGTTCTTC; CDR3 protein: CASSLAGVGMVGSRYNEQFF
J gene: TRBJ1-1; CDR3 length: 15; V gene: TRBV5-6; D gene: -; clone size: -; CDR3 DNA: TGTGCCAGCAGCCCCGGCGGGGGGCCGAACACTGAAGCTTTCTTT; CDR3 protein: CASSPGGGPNTEAFF
J gene: TRBJ2-5; CDR3 length: 15; V gene: TRBV5-1; D gene: TRBD2; clone size: -; CDR3 DNA: TGCGCCAGCAGCCTGACTAGCGGGAGGGGAGAGACCCAGTACTTC; CDR3 protein: CASSLTSGRGETQYF
J gene: TRBJ1-2; CDR3 length: 13; V gene: TRBV25-1; D gene: -; clone size: -; CDR3 DNA: TGTGCCAGCAGGAGCTTGGGGAACTATGGCTACACCTTC; CDR3 protein: CASRSLGNYGYTF
J gene: TRBJ2-7; CDR3 length: 14; V gene: TRBV7-2; D gene: -; clone size: -; CDR3 DNA: TGTGCCAGCAGCTTGGGGAGGACCTCCTACGAGCAGTACTTC; CDR3 protein: CASSLGRTSYEQYF
J gene: TRBJ1-5; CDR3 length: 15; V gene: TRBV7-8; D gene: -; clone size: -; CDR3 DNA: TGTGCCAGCAGCTTAAACAGGGATAACAATCAGCCCCAGCATTTT; CDR3 protein: CASSLNRDNNQPQHF
J gene: TRBJ2-7; CDR3 length: 14; V gene: TRBV11-1; D gene: TRBD1; clone size: -; CDR3 DNA: TGTGCCAGCAGTCCCAGACAGGGGTACTACGAGCAGTACTTC; CDR3 protein: CASSPRQGYYEQYF
J gene: TRBJ1-2; CDR3 length: 11; V gene: TRBV2; D gene: -; clone size: -; CDR3 DNA: TGTGCCAGCAGTTTGCGCTATGGCTACACCTTC; CDR3 protein: CASSLRYGYTF
J gene: TRBJ1-2; CDR3 length: 13; V gene: TRBV5-1; D gene: -; clone size: -; CDR3 DNA: TGCGCCAGCAGCTTGGCACAGAACTATGGCTACACCTTC; CDR3 protein: CASSLAQNYGYTF
J gene: TRBJ1-1; CDR3 length: 14; V gene: TRBV6-6; D gene: -; clone size: -; CDR3 DNA: TGTGCCAGCAGACAACAGGGTTTGAACACTGAAGCTTTCTTT; CDR3 protein: CASRQQGLNTEAFF
J gene: TRBJ2-2; CDR3 length: 15; V gene: TRBV7-2; D gene: -; clone size: -; CDR3 DNA: TGTGCCAGCAGCGCGCGGACAGCCCGCACCGGGGAGCTGTTTTTT; CDR3 protein: CASSARTARTGELFF
J gene: TRBJ1-2; CDR3 length: 13; V gene: TRBV28; D gene: -; clone size: few; CDR3 DNA: TGTGCCAGCAGTTTAAGGGGCGGCTATGGCTACACCTTC; CDR3 protein: CASSLRGGYGYTF
J gene: TRBJ2-3; CDR3 length: 16; V gene: TRBV6-6; D gene: -; clone size: -; CDR3 DNA: TGTGCCAGCAGACCGTCGGGGGCTTTAGGCACAGATACGCAGTATTTT; CDR3 protein: CASRPSGALGTDTQYF
J gene: TRBJ2-5; CDR3 length: 17; V gene: TRBV18; D gene: TRBD2; clone size: -; CDR3 DNA: TGTGCCAGCTCACCAGTTGGACTAGCGGGAGTAGGTGAGACCCAGTACTTC; CDR3 protein: CASSPVGLAGVGETQYF
J gene: TRBJ1-5; CDR3 length: 15; V gene: TRBV28; D gene: -; clone size: -; CDR3 DNA: TGTGCCAGCAGGACACCGGGACTGAGGAATCAGCCCCAGCATTTT; CDR3 protein: CASRTPGLRNQPQHF
J gene: TRBJ2-5; CDR3 length: 14; V gene: TRBV6-5; D gene: TRBD2; clone size: -; CDR3 DNA: TGTGCCAGTAAAGAGGGACTAGCGGGGGAGACCCAGTACTTC; CDR3 protein: CASKEGLAGETQYF
J gene: TRBJ2-7; CDR3 length: 15; V gene: TRBV18; D gene: -; clone size: once; CDR3 DNA: TGTGCCAGCTCACCAAACCCCGACAGTATCCACGAGCAGTACTTC; CDR3 protein: CASSPNPDSIHEQYF
J gene: TRBJ2-7; CDR3 length: 15; V gene: TRBV15; D gene: -; clone size: -; CDR3 DNA: TGTGCCACCAGCAGAGATAAGGCCTTATCCTACGAGCAGTACTTC; CDR3 protein: CATSRDKALSYEQYF
J gene: TRBJ2-7; CDR3 length: 15; V gene: TRBV5-4; D gene: -; clone size: -; CDR3 DNA: TGTGCCAGCAGCTTTTACACAGGGCAGGGGCACGAGCAGTACTTC; CDR3 protein: CASSFYTGQGHEQYF
J gene: TRBJ2-7; CDR3 length: 14; V gene: TRBV25-1; D gene: -; clone size: once; CDR3 DNA: TGTGCCAGCCAACAACAGGGAAACCCCTACGAGCAGTACTTC; CDR3 protein: CASQQQGNPYEQYF
J gene: TRBJ2-1; CDR3 length: 15; V gene: TRBV19; D gene: -; clone size: -; CDR3 DNA: TGTGCCAGTAGTATCCCGGGGGTCCCCATCAATGAGCAGTTCTTC; CDR3 protein: CASSIPGVPINEQFF
J gene: TRBJ1-5; CDR3 length: 13; V gene: TRBV5-1; D gene: -; clone size: -; CDR3 DNA: TGCGCCAGCAGCTTGACGGGGGGCCAGCCCCAGCATTTT; CDR3 protein: CASSLTGGQPQHF
J gene: TRBJ2-6; CDR3 length: 15; V gene: TRBV25-1; D gene: -; clone size: -; CDR3 DNA: TGTGCCAGCAGCGCCGGACTCTCTGGGGCCAACGTCCTGACTTTC; CDR3 protein: CASSAGLSGANVLTF
J gene: TRBJ2-2; CDR3 length: 14; V gene: TRBV2; D gene: TRBD1; clone size: once; CDR3 DNA: TGTGCCAGCAGCGGGACAGGGAACACCGGGGAGCTGTTTTTT; CDR3 protein: CASSGTGNTGELFF
J gene: TRBJ1-4; CDR3 length: 13; V gene: TRBV4-1; D gene: -; clone size: few; CDR3 DNA: TGCGCCAGCAGCCAAGATACAGGGACAAAACTGTTTTTT; CDR3 protein: CASSQDTGTKLFF
J gene: TRBJ2-7; CDR3 length: 14; V gene: TRBV5-4; D gene: -; clone size: -; CDR3 DNA: TGTGCCAGCAGCTTGGTCCAGGCGGATCACGAGCAGTACTTC; CDR3 protein: CASSLVQADHEQYF
J gene: TRBJ2-3; CDR3 length: 15; V gene: TRBV6-1; D gene: TRBD2; clone size: once; CDR3 DNA: TGTGCCAGCGGGTTCGGGCTAGCGGGACTAGATACGCAGTATTTT; CDR3 protein: CASGFGLAGLDTQYF
J gene: TRBJ2-3; CDR3 length: 14; V gene: TRBV6-5; D gene: -; clone size: -; CDR3 DNA: TGTGCCTCCCACCGGGACTCCAGCACAGATACGCAGTATTTT; CDR3 protein: CASHRDSSTDTQYF
J gene: TRBJ2-5; CDR3 length: 14; V gene: TRBV11-2; D gene: TRBD1; clone size: -; CDR3 DNA: TGTGCCAGCAGCCTATTGACAGGGCAAGAGACCCAGTACTTC; CDR3 protein: CASSLLTGQETQYF
J gene: TRBJ1-2; CDR3 length: 15; V gene: TRBV18; D gene: TRBD1; clone size: -; CDR3 DNA: TGTGCCAGCTCACCTGAGGACAGGGCTATACGTGGCTACACCTTC; CDR3 protein: CASSPEDRAIRGYTF
J gene: TRBJ2-1; CDR3 length: 15; V gene: TRBV4-1; D gene: -; clone size: -; CDR3 DNA: TGCGCCAGCAGCCTGGACTTTCCCTCCTACAATGAGCAGTTCTTC; CDR3 protein: CASSLDFPSYNEQFF
J gene: TRBJ2-6; CDR3 length: 19; V gene: TRBV27; D gene: -; clone size: -; CDR3 DNA: TGTGCCAGCAGTTTATTTCGGGACGAAGCTTTCTCTGGGGCCAACGTCCTGACTTTC; CDR3 protein: CASSLFRDEAFSGANVLTF
J gene: TRBJ2-7; CDR3 length: 12; V gene: TRBV30; D gene: -; clone size: few; CDR3 DNA: TGTGCCTGGAGTGTGGTGCCCTACGAGCAGTACTTC; CDR3 protein: CAWSVVPYEQYF
J gene: TRBJ2-7; CDR3 length: 15; V gene: TRBV29-1; D gene: -; clone size: -; CDR3 DNA: TGCAGCGTCAACGGGGGGCGTAAAAGCTCCTACGAGCAGTACTTC; CDR3 protein: CSVNGGRKSSYEQYF
J gene: TRBJ2-1; CDR3 length: 17; V gene: TRBV19; D gene: TRBD2; clone size: -; CDR3 DNA: TGTGCCAGTAGTATCCAGCGGTGGAGCGGGAGCCGTGATGAGCAGTTCTTC; CDR3 protein: CASSIQRWSGSRDEQFF
J gene: TRBJ2-5; CDR3 length: 14; V gene: TRBV13; D gene: -; clone size: -; CDR3 DNA: TGTGCCAGCAGCTTAAGGGGGTCGGGGGAGACCCAGTACTTC; CDR3 protein: CASSLRGSGETQYF
J gene: TRBJ2-1; CDR3 length: 13; V gene: TRBV6-1; D gene: -; clone size: -; CDR3 DNA: TGTGCCAGCAGTGAACGCGGGAACAATGAGCAGTTCTTC; CDR3 protein: CASSERGNNEQFF
J gene: TRBJ1-4; CDR3 length: 15; V gene: TRBV5-1; D gene: -; clone size: -; CDR3 DNA: TGCGCCAGCAGCCCGACGAACAGGGCGTCTGAAAAACTGTTTTTT; CDR3 protein: CASSPTNRASEKLFF